A selection of T cell receptor beta chains follows, all from one sample in a study of CD8+CD57+ T cells in acquired aplastic anemia. One entry per CDR3 protein results from TCRdb running MiXCR on the reads. This sample has 250,000 or so distinct CDR3 sequences, with approximately 45% found just once. Material: sorted CD4+, CD8+, or CD8+CD57+ T cells (not recorded which) from PBMCs. The origin of the receptors is a human donor with aplastic anemia. Both conserved end residues are part of each CDR3. The order of the fields is V gene, J gene, CDR3 length, CDR3 protein.

TRBV20-1,TRBJ2-2,18,CSARDPMASGRYTGELFF
TRBV10-1,TRBJ1-1,16,CASSGNRDSMNTEAFF
TRBV24-1,TRBJ2-1,13,CATSDLTSAEQFF
TRBV4-1,TRBJ1-2,14,CASSQVTGHYGYTF
TRBV20-1,TRBJ1-1,15,CSASVFGTGNLEAFF
TRBV10-3,TRBJ1-5,12,CAIRGTNQPQHF
TRBV6-5,TRBJ1-1,14,CASSYSGANTEAFF
TRBV7-8,TRBJ2-7,17,CASSPLAGDRSSYEQYF
TRBV10-2,TRBJ2-7,13,CASSGYRDYEQYF
TRBV12-3/TRBV12-4,TRBJ2-2,14,CASPTAGEGGELFF
TRBV19,TRBJ2-7,13,CASSRTAPYEQYF
TRBV7-3,TRBJ2-2,16,CASSLKGGRFTGELFF
TRBV14,TRBJ2-1,15,CASSPISGADNEQFF
TRBV3-1,TRBJ1-6,13,CASSPSYNSPLHF
TRBV10-3,TRBJ2-2,14,CAIKQELVSGELFF
TRBV2,TRBJ2-7,24,CARRDLGGNTEAFFGPIPGYEQYF
TRBV2,TRBJ2-7,13,CASTRDEGYEQYF
TRBV7-8,TRBJ1-2,18,CASSLDGWTRHEVYGYTF
TRBV15,TRBJ2-1,15,CATSSPGLEATEQFF
TRBV7-9,TRBJ2-1,16,CASSPSSGGAINEQFF
TRBV24-1,TRBJ1-2,14,CATSDRQRGTGYTF
TRBV10-3,TRBJ2-7,13,CATRDGNSYEQYF
TRBV10-1,TRBJ2-7,11,CASSESQEQYF
TRBV20-1,TRBJ2-7,15,CSARGYGGFSYEQYF
TRBV5-1,TRBJ1-2,14,CASSLGVGAGGYTF
TRBV9,TRBJ2-5,17,CASSEGRGGGETQTQYF
TRBV29-1,TRBJ1-5,14,CSVLDRDSNQPQHF
TRBV19,TRBJ2-1,15,CASSPTTASYNEQFF
TRBV20-1,TRBJ1-2,14,CSALVATGVDGYTF
TRBV10-3,TRBJ2-1,15,CAISPGLAVNNEQFF
TRBV20-1,TRBJ2-7,14,CSARLGRSSYEQYF
TRBV9,TRBJ1-4,17,CASSLSSLRGASEKLFF
TRBV20-1,TRBJ2-5,13,CSASGASVETQYF
TRBV20-1,TRBJ1-2,13,CSARDVSHYGYTF
TRBV25-1,TRBJ1-1,13,CASRDLDRAKAFF
TRBV29-1,TRBJ2-1,9,CSSYNEQFF
TRBV6-1,TRBJ1-2,12,CASSRAVGGYTF
TRBV30,TRBJ2-7,14,CAWSVGQGADEQYF
TRBV7-9,TRBJ2-7,15,CASSRGTSGDYEQYF
TRBV10-3,TRBJ1-1,13,CAITKTGNTEAFF
TRBV9,TRBJ1-1,11,CASSLDSLSIF
TRBV24-1,TRBJ2-1,17,CASRGTSGRAHYNEQFF
TRBV9,TRBJ2-1,15,CASSGIAGPYNEQFF
TRBV4-1,TRBJ2-2,14,CASSQALNTGELFF
TRBV7-9,TRBJ1-4,15,CASSRETGADEKLFF
TRBV29-1,TRBJ2-1,15,CSAEKSVAPYNEQFF
TRBV10-3,TRBJ1-3,15,CAISESLGRMDTIYF
TRBV9,TRBJ2-5,14,CASSKRAGGETQYF